This T cell receptor (beta chain) emerged from a study of blood T cell repertoires in COVID-19. The protocol was immunoSEQ multiplex PCR, while the TCRdb copy is restricted to in-frame clones and leaves out a portion. The sample records 130,000 to 150,000 clones, around 85% being singletons. The CDR3 has 14 residues. The germline V gene has CDR1 SGHDN and CDR2 FVKESK. With V trimmed by 4 bases and J by 3 bases, 3 bases remained unmatched. The genes are TRBV14 and TRBJ2-7, with TRBD2 matching 10 bases. This receptor was taken from a man aged 45-60 years who had recovered from COVID-19. What was sequenced was PBMCs or T cells enriched from blood (not recorded which). The CDR3 sequence: CASSLVAGGYEQYF. Here the CDR3 DNA reads TGTGCCAGCAGCCTAGTAGCGGGGGGCTACGAGCAGTACTTC.